This TCR beta chain originates from a study of blood T cell repertoires in COVID-19. Overall study context: Acute and convalescent COVID-19 specimens originated in the United States, Italy and Spain. Sources were T cells, B-cell-depleted T cells, or PBMCs; the material itself was cDNA or gDNA.

V was shortened by 1 base and J by 5 bases, with 14 bases between the two germline ends. Germline-derived CDR1 and CDR2 are SGHTA and FQGNSA. The CDR3 is made up of 15 amino acids. As processed by the authors: Estimated nucleated cell counts came from reference gene primer amplification. Repertoires were generated with immunoSEQ multiplex PCR, while TCRdb's copy carries only in-frame clones and drops some. V and J calls and clone size are as listed in that table; D and trimming were resolved from the DNA. In the table there are about 49,000 clones, 83% of which are singletons. Material for sequencing was peripheral blood. The J gene is TRBJ1-2, the V gene TRBV7-2; weak D call: TRBD1 (5 bases). The origin of this receptor is a human donor in a cohort sampled during active COVID-19. CDR3 sequence (DNA): TGTGCCAGCAGCTTAGGGTCCCGGGGGGAGTATGGCTACACCTTC. As protein: CASSLGSRGEYGYTF.